This T cell receptor beta chain was captured by sequencing in a study of blood T cells in healthy people across ages. Germline CDR1 and CDR2: SNHLY and FYNNEI. V shed 4 bases and J 1 base; nucleotides not matched to a gene: 7. This CDR3 is 15 amino acids long. A second PCR, run for about 6 to 11 cycles, used a sample-barcoded 5' primer plus a J-beta primer mix. TCRdb reanalysed the 5' RACE reads using MiXCR and keeps one entry per CDR3 protein. In the table there are about 1.4 million distinct CDR3 sequences, approximately 59% of which are singletons. This clonotype originated in a man aged 18 to 30 in good health. This chain joins TRBV2 and TRBJ2-7; 7 bases fit TRBD2. The sequenced material came from blood. CDR3 sequence reads: CASSGGRGNSYEQYF. CDR3 nucleotide sequence: TGTGCCAGCAGTGGAGGGCGGGGGAATTCCTACGAGCAGTACTTC. The complete variable domain, with remaining parts taken from reference TRBV2 and TRBJ2-7, reads EPEVTQTPSHQVTQMGQEVILRCVPISNHLYFYWYRQILGQKVEFLVSFYNNEISEKSEIFDDQFSVERPDGSNFTLKIRSTKLEDSAMYFCASSGGRGNSYEQYFGPGTRLTVT.